A single sample gave rise to the 8 T cell receptor beta chains below, sequenced in a study of cytomegalovirus exposure and HLA in healthy donors. The PCR contained 60 Vbeta and 13 Jbeta primers. Profiling relied on immunoSEQ multiplex PCR, and the TCRdb table lists in-frame clones only, not all of them. The table lists 150,000 to 200,000 clones, approximately 85% of them singletons, with approximately 9.4% in the top ten. The source material was PBMCs. The receptor source for this set is a man between 18 and 35 years old in good health and CMV-seropositive.

This clone has only a few counts. The chain combines TRBV18 with TRBJ2-6; D possibly corresponds to TRBD2 (7 bases). Germline values: CDR1 KGHSH, CDR2 LQKENI. There are 15 residues in the CDR3. V lost 6 bases, J lost 4 bases, and 13 bases lay in between. The CDR3 sequence: CASSKGGPGANVLTF. The CDR3 bases are TGTGCCAGCTCGAAGGGGGGGCCAGGGGCCAACGTCCTGACTTTC.

A remark on this clone: Additional DNA sequences in this sample encode the identical CDR3. The chain couples TRBV7-9 to TRBJ1-1; 8 bases map to TRBD1. CDR1 and CDR2 (germline): SEHNR, FQNEAQ (reference sequence). The ends lost 5 bases at V and 4 bases at J; junction bases unmatched: 3. This CDR3 region has 13 residues. The CDR3 DNA reads as TGTGCCAGCAGCCCTGGACAGGGCACTGAAGCTTTCTTT. It yields the protein CASSPGQGTEAFF.

This rearrangement joins TRBV2 to TRBJ2-3, with 8 nucleotides matching TRBD1. The germline V gene encodes CDR1 SNHLY and CDR2 FYNNEI. J gave up 2 bases and V 6 bases, and 7 bases lay outside the gene matches. The CDR3 covers 15 residues. CDR3 residues: CASSADRVNTDTQYF. Written as DNA, the CDR3 is TGTGCCAGCAGCGCGGACAGGGTAAACACAGATACGCAGTATTTT.

The CDR3 region has the DNA TGTGCCAGCAGCGTACGGGGCAATCAGCCCCAGCATTTT. It codes for CASSVRGNQPQHF. The J gene is TRBJ1-5, the V gene TRBV9; the D is unclear. The CDR3 has 13 residues. Germline V gene sequence: CDR1 SGDLS, CDR2 YYNGEE. Trimming removed 1 base at V and 2 bases at J, with 4 bases between.

The chain combines TRBV2 with TRBJ1-1; 10 bases are a match to TRBD1. Germline V gives CDR1 SNHLY, CDR2 FYNNEI. V lost 6 bases to trimming and J lost 4 bases; unmatched junction nucleotides: 5. This CDR3 is built from 14 residues. CDR3 protein: CASRGQGLLTEAFF. The CDR3, as DNA: TGTGCCAGCAGGGGACAGGGGTTGCTCACTGAAGCTTTCTTT.

The chain links TRBV27 to TRBJ2-7; the match to TRBD1 covers 8 bases. CDR1 and CDR2 (germline): MNHEY, SMNVEV (reference sequence). The J segment lost 6 bases and the V segment lost 5 bases, leaving 6 bases of the junction unmatched. The length of the CDR3 is 13 residues. CDR3 residues: CASSKLDRGEQYF. Here the CDR3 DNA reads TGTGCCAGCAGTAAGCTTGACAGGGGCGAGCAGTACTTC.

The chain couples TRBV5-6 to TRBJ1-5; 8 bases fit TRBD1. Germline CDR1 SGHDT, CDR2 YYEEEE. The V segment lost 6 bases and the J segment 2 bases; nucleotides outside the gene matches: 10. The CDR3 extends over 16 amino acids. Here the CDR3 reads CASTLSGGAGNQPQHF. In DNA, the CDR3 is TGTGCCAGCACCCTATCAGGGGGCGCGGGCAATCAGCCCCAGCATTTT.

J is TRBJ1-6 and V is TRBV27; no reliable D call. The V gene lost 3 bases and the J gene lost 9 bases, with 15 bases spanning the gap. Germline V gene lookup returns CDR1 MNHEY and CDR2 SMNVEV (reference sequence). The CDR3 has 15 amino acids. The CDR3 protein is CASSFQAIVASPLHF. DNA for the CDR3: TGTGCCAGCAGTTTCCAGGCCATTGTGGCTTCACCCCTCCACTTT.